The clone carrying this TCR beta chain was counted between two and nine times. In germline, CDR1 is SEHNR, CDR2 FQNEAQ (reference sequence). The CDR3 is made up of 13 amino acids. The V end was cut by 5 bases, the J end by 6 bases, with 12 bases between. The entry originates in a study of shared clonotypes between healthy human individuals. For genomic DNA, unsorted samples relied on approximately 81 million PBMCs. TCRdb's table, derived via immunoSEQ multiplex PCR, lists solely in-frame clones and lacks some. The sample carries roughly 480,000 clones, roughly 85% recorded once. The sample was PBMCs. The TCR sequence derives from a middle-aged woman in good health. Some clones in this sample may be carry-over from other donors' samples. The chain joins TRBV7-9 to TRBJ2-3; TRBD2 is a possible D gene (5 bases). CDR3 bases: TGTGCCAGCAGCCGGGAACTCTCGGATACGCAGTATTTT. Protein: CASSRELSDTQYF. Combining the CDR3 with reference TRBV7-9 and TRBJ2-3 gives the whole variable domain DTGVSQNPRHKITKRGQNVTFRCDPISEHNRLYWYRQTLGQGPEFLTYFQNEAQLEKSRLLSDRFSAERPKGSFSTLEIQRTEQGDSAMYLCASSRELSDTQYFGPGTRLTVL.